This T cell receptor (beta chain) derives from a study of shared clonotypes between healthy human individuals. Study-wide points: As a rule, naive subsets had a larger estimated richness than memory subsets. Among donors, the sharing of clonotypes was expected to be influenced by sequencing depth.

All of the donors resided in Nashville, Tennessee, and each was a Caucasian adult. The CDR3 length is 16 residues. In the authors' workflow: ImmunoSEQ sequences covered only the junction and lacked quality scores; filtering therefore differed. Data came from immunoSEQ multiplex PCR; TCRdb stores just in-frame clones and leaves some out. V and J calls and clone size are as listed in that table; D and trimming were resolved from the DNA. This repertoire shows 2 million to 3 million clones, approximately 93% found once; its top ten account for around 0.4%. Comment on this clone: Its antigen remains unidentified.

The rearrangement joins TRBV21-1 to TRBJ1-2; the DNA was not compared with TRBD1, the D call given in the table. TRBV21-1 is a pseudogene segment. Material for sequencing was naive CD4+ T cells from PBMCs. Subset defined: CD45RA+ positively selected. The sequence came from a man younger than 30 in good health. Some clones in this sample may be carry-over from other donors' samples. The CDR3 DNA follows: TGTGCCAGCAGCAGCGTCGGACAGCCTCGCGACTATGGCTACACCTTC. Amino acid sequence: CASSSVGQPRDYGYTF.